The clone carrying this TCR beta chain was counted once. It is likely a read error, because the conserved phenylalanine at the end of the CDR3 is missing. Production of TCR beta cDNA used roughly 500 ng total RNA together with a constant-region primer. Generation of the TCR beta libraries relied on three nested multiplex PCR rounds using slightly modified ARM-PCR. TRBV1-TRBV30 forward primers paired with a C-beta reverse primer were used in the first two PCR rounds, which ran roughly 9 cycles each. TCRdb processed the multiplex PCR reads anew with MiXCR; each CDR3 protein has one entry. The sample lists about 180,000 distinct CDR3 sequences; about 60% were seen once. Blood RNA came from unsorted whole blood; germline DNA was also extracted. What was collected before surgery was around 4 milliliters of peripheral blood. Germline V gene lookup returns CDR1 SGHAT and CDR2 FQDESV (reference sequence). The CDR3 totals 13 residues. Trimming left V 7 bases short and J 6 bases short, with 14 bases between.

The sample comes from a study of tumor-infiltrating lymphocytes in primary liver carcinoma. Study information: Both sexes were represented among patients, who were 30 to 69 years old. Read depth, roughly 3.5 to 8 million productive TCRbeta reads, did not differ significantly between tissues.

Sequenced input: peripheral blood. The chain joins TRBV11-1 to TRBJ2-3; D remains unclear. This clonotype was obtained from a man in his forties with primary liver carcinoma and hepatitis B virus infection. Written as DNA, the CDR3 is TGTGCCAGCACCCTCCGAGTCGAGGATACGCAGTATTCT. It translates to CASTLRVEDTQYS.